A selection of T cell receptor beta chains follows, all from one sample in a study of cytomegalovirus exposure and HLA in healthy donors. Assay used: immunoSEQ multiplex PCR; TCRdb lists only in-frame clones, some missing. The sample has about 190,000 clones, roughly 83% seen once. The sample consisted of PBMCs. The origin of the receptors is a woman in her 50s in good health and CMV-seronegative. CDR3s include the opening cysteine and the closing phenylalanine or tryptophan. D genes are given only for firm matches. Some rows have no size entry. The others give once, few or many, or a class for an expanded clone.

J gene,V gene,clone size,D gene,CDR3 protein,CDR3 DNA
TRBJ2-7,TRBV28,NA,TRBD1,CASSGTGGLYEQYF,TGTGCCAGCAGCGGGACAGGCGGGCTATACGAGCAGTACTTC
TRBJ2-3,TRBV7-2,NA,NA,CASLQSGLRTDTQYF,TGTGCCAGCCTCCAGTCGGGACTCCGAACAGATACGCAGTATTTT
TRBJ1-1,TRBV25-1,NA,NA,CASSELGNTEAFF,TGTGCCAGCAGTGAATTGGGCAACACTGAAGCTTTCTTT
TRBJ1-1,TRBV7-2,NA,NA,CASSKGGLGDTEAFF,TGTGCCAGCAGCAAGGGCGGGCTTGGGGACACTGAAGCTTTCTTT
TRBJ1-2,TRBV6-1,NA,NA,CASSVRLQGSYGYTF,TGTGCCAGCAGTGTCCGACTACAGGGTAGCTATGGCTACACCTTC
TRBJ1-1,TRBV18,NA,NA,CASSQKETGPHF,TGTGCCAGCTCACAGAAAGAGACAGGACCCCACTTT
TRBJ1-2,TRBV4-1,NA,TRBD1,CASSQGVRDSSNYGYTF,TGCGCCAGCAGCCAAGGGGTTCGGGACAGTTCTAACTATGGCTACACCTTC
TRBJ2-4,TRBV7-2,NA,TRBD2,CASSRSGTSGTGNIQYF,TGTGCCAGCAGCCGCTCCGGGACTAGCGGGACAGGAAACATTCAGTACTTC
TRBJ1-4,TRBV7-2,NA,NA,CASSPARGGRNEKLFF,TGTGCCAGCAGCCCAGCCCGGGGAGGGCGCAATGAAAAACTGTTTTTT
TRBJ1-5,TRBV19,NA,NA,CASSIGPDRRNQPQHF,TGTGCCAGTAGTATAGGACCAGACAGGCGCAATCAGCCCCAGCATTTT
TRBJ1-2,TRBV29-1,NA,NA,CSADRMTNYGYTF,TGCAGCGCCGACAGGATGACTAACTATGGCTACACCTTC
TRBJ1-1,TRBV19,NA,TRBD1,CASRDRGMREAFF,TGTGCCAGTCGGGACAGGGGGATGAGGGAAGCTTTCTTT
TRBJ1-3,TRBV5-1,NA,TRBD1,CASSPRGVSGNTIYF,TGCGCCAGCAGCCCCAGGGGGGTCTCTGGAAACACCATATATTTT
TRBJ1-5,TRBV9,NA,NA,CASSGTGFNQPQHF,TGTGCCAGCAGCGGTACAGGGTTCAATCAGCCCCAGCATTTT
TRBJ2-1,TRBV5-1,NA,NA,CASSSTRDDNEQFF,TGCGCCAGCAGCTCGACGCGGGATGACAATGAGCAGTTCTTC
TRBJ2-4,TRBV29-1,NA,TRBD2,CSVDGGDIQYF,TGCAGCGTTGATGGGGGGGACATTCAGTACTTC
TRBJ1-1,TRBV11-3,NA,NA,CASSSGDTEAFF,TGTGCCAGCAGCTCAGGGGATACTGAAGCTTTCTTT
TRBJ1-1,TRBV11-2,NA,NA,CASSLQVAEAFF,TGTGCCAGCAGCTTACAGGTCGCTGAAGCTTTCTTT
TRBJ2-3,TRBV5-1,NA,TRBD2,CASSSKATSGYTDTQYF,TGCGCCAGCAGCTCCAAAGCGACTAGCGGATACACAGATACGCAGTATTTT
TRBJ1-1,TRBV7-3,NA,TRBD1,CASSSDRGTEAFF,TGTGCCAGCAGCTCGGACAGGGGAACTGAAGCTTTCTTT
TRBJ1-1,TRBV4-3,once,NA,CASSQDRAYEAFF,TGCGCCAGCAGCCAAGACAGGGCTTATGAAGCTTTCTTT
TRBJ1-1,TRBV18,NA,NA,CASSPGRNTEAFF,TGTGCCAGCTCACCAGGGAGGAACACTGAAGCTTTCTTT
TRBJ2-3,TRBV5-1,NA,TRBD2,CASSLAALAGADTQYF,TGCGCCAGCAGCTTAGCGGCACTAGCGGGAGCAGATACGCAGTATTTT
TRBJ2-7,TRBV5-1,NA,NA,CASSLTQYEQYF,TGCGCCAGCAGCTTGACCCAATACGAGCAGTACTTC
TRBJ2-6,TRBV7-2,NA,NA,CASSLVSGNSGANVLTF,TGTGCCAGCAGCTTAGTCTCAGGGAATTCTGGGGCCAACGTCCTGACTTTC
TRBJ2-5,TRBV9,once,NA,CASSTQVQETQYF,TGTGCCAGCAGCACGCAGGTCCAAGAGACCCAGTACTTC
TRBJ1-1,TRBV25-1,NA,NA,CASSKHRNTEAFF,TGTGCCAGCAGTAAACACAGGAACACTGAAGCTTTCTTT
TRBJ2-2,TRBV6-6,NA,TRBD1,CASSYTGTGHGELFF,TGTGCCAGCAGTTACACCGGGACAGGCCACGGGGAGCTGTTTTTT
TRBJ2-7,TRBV4-2,few,NA,CASSRGTYEQYF,TGTGCCAGCAGCCGGGGCACCTACGAGCAGTACTTC
TRBJ2-2,TRBV2,few,TRBD2,CASRLLAGSITGELFF,TGTGCCAGCAGATTATTAGCGGGAAGCATCACCGGGGAGCTGTTTTTT
TRBJ1-1,TRBV28,NA,TRBD1,CASSLMGTGEAFF,TGTGCCAGCAGTTTAATGGGGACAGGGGAGGCTTTCTTT
TRBJ2-3,TRBV29-1,NA,NA,CSVQYTDTQYF,TGCAGCGTACAGTACACAGATACGCAGTATTTT
TRBJ2-7,TRBV6-6,once,NA,CASRQGGTGAYEQYF,TGTGCCAGCAGGCAGGGAGGAACGGGGGCCTACGAGCAGTACTTC
TRBJ2-2,TRBV7-3,NA,NA,CASSPGRAGGELFF,TGTGCCAGCAGCCCCGGTAGAGCGGGCGGGGAGCTGTTTTTT
TRBJ2-1,TRBV4-3,NA,TRBD2,CASSPRFSGGSFYNEQFF,TGCGCCAGCAGCCCAAGATTCAGCGGGGGGTCATTTTACAATGAGCAGTTCTTC
TRBJ1-6,TRBV11-2,once,TRBD1,CASSTGGFSPLHF,TGTGCCAGCAGCACAGGGGGGTTCTCACCCCTCCACTTT
TRBJ1-4,TRBV18,NA,NA,CASSTQGVREKLFF,TGTGCCAGCTCGACGCAGGGTGTTCGGGAAAAACTGTTTTTT